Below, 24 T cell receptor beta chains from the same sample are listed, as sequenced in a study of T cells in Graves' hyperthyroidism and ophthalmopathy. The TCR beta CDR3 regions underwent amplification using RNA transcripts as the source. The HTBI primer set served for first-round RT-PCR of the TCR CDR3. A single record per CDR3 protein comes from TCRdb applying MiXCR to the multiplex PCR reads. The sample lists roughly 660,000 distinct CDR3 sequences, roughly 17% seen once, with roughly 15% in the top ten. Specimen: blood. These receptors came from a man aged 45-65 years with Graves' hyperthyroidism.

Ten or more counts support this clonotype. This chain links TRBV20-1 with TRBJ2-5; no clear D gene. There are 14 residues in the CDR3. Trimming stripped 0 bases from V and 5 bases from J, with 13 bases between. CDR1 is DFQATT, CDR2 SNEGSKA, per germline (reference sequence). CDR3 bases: TGCAGTGCTAGAGATCTCTTCCGGCAGGAGACCCAGTACTTC. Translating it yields CSARDLFRQETQYF.

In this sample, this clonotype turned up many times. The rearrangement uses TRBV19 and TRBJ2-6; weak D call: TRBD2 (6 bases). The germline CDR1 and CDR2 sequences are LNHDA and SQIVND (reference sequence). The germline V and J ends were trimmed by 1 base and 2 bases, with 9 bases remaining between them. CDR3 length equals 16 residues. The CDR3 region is CASSIVGGAGANVLTF. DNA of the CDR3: TGTGCCAGTAGTATAGTCGGGGGTGCTGGGGCCAACGTCCTGACTTTC.

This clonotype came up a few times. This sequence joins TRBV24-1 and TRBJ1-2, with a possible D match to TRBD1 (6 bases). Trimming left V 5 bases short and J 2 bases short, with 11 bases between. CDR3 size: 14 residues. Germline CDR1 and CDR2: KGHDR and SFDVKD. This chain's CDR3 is CATSASGANYGYTF. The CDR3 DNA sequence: TGTGCCACCAGTGCGTCGGGGGCGAACTATGGCTACACCTTC.

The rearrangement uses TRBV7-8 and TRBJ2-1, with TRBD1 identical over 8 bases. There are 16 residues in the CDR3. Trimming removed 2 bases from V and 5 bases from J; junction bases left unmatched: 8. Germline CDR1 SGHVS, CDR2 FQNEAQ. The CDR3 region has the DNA TGTGCCAGCAGCTTAAATCATCTGGACAGGGACAATGAGCAGTTCTTC. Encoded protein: CASSLNHLDRDNEQFF.

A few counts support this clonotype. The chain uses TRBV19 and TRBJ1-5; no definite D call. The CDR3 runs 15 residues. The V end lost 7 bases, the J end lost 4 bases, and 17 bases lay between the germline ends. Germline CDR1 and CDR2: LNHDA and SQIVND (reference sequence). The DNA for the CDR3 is TGTGCCAGTACGGGCTCGGGGATAGCAAATCAGCCCCAGCATTTT. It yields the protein CASTGSGIANQPQHF.

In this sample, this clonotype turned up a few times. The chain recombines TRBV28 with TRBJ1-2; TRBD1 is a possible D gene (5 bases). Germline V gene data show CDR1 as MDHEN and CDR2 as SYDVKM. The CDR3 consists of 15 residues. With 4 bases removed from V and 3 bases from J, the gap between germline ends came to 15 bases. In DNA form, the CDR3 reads TGTGCCAGCAGTTCGCTGGTGGGGGTCGACTATGGCTACACCTTC. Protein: CASSSLVGVDYGYTF.

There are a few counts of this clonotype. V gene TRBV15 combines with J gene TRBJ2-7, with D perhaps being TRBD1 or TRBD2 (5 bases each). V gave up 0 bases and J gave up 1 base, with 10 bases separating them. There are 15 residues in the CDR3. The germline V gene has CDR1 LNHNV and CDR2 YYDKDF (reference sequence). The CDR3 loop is CATSREGERSYEQYF. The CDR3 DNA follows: TGTGCCACCAGCAGAGAGGGGGAGAGATCCTACGAGCAGTACTTC.

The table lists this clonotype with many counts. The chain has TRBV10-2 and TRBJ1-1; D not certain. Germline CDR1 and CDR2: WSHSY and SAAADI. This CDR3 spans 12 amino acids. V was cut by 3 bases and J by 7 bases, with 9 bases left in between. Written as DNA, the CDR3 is TGCGCCAGCAGTGATTTGAGAAATGAAGCTTTCTTT. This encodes CASSDLRNEAFF.

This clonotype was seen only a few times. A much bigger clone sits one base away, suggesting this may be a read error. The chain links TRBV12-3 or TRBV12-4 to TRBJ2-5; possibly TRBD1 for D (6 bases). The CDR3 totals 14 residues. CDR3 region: CASSLMGAQEIQYF. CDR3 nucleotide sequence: TGTGCCAGCAGTTTAATGGGGGCCCAAGAGATCCAGTACTTC.

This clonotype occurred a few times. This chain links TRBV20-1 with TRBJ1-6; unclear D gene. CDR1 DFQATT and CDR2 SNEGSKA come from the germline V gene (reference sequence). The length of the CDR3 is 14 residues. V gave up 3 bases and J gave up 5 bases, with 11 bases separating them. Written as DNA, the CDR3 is TGCAGTGCTAGCTTGGGCATCGATAATTCACCCCTCCACTTT. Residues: CSASLGIDNSPLHF.

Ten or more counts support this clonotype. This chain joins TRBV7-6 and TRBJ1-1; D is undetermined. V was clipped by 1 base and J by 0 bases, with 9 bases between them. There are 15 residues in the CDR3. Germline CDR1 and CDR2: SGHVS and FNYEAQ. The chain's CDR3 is CASSLERAVNTEAFF. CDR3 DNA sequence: TGTGCCAGCAGCTTAGAGAGGGCGGTGAACACTGAAGCTTTCTTT.

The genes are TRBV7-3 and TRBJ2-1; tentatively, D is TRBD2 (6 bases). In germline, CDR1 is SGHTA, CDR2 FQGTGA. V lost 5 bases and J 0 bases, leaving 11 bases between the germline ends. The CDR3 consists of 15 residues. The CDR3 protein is CASSASRDSYNEQFF. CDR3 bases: TGTGCCAGCAGCGCTTCGCGGGACTCCTACAATGAGCAGTTCTTC.

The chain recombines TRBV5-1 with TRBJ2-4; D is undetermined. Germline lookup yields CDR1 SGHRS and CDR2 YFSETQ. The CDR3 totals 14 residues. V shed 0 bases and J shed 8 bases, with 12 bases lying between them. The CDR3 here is CASSLGGDDYIQYF. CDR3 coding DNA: TGCGCCAGCAGCTTGGGTGGTGACGATTACATTCAGTACTTC.

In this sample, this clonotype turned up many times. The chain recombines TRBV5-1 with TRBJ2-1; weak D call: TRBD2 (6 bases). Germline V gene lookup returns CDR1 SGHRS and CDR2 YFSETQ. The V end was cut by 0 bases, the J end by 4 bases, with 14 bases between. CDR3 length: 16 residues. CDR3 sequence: CASSLGRDATYNEQFF. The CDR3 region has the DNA TGCGCCAGCAGCTTGGGGCGGGACGCCACATACAATGAGCAGTTCTTC.

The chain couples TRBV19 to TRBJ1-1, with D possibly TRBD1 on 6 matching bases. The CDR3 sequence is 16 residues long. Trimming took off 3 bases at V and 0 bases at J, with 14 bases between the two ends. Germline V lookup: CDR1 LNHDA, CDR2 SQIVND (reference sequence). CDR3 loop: CASSIPGVFMNTEAFF. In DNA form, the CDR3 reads TGTGCCAGTAGTATTCCAGGGGTTTTCATGAACACTGAAGCTTTCTTT.

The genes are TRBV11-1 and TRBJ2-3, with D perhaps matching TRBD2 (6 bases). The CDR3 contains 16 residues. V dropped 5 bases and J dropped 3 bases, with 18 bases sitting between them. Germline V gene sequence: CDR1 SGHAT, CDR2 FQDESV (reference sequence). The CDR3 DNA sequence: TGTGCCAGCAGCCCCCGGGACTCGATGTGGACAGATACGCAGTATTTT. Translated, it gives CASSPRDSMWTDTQYF.

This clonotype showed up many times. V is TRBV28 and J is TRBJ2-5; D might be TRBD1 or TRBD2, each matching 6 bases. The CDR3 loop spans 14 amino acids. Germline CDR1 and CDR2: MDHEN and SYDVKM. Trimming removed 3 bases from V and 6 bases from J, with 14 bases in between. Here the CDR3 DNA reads TGTGCCAGCAGTTTCGGGGGCGTCGAAAAGACCCAGTACTTC. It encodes CASSFGGVEKTQYF.

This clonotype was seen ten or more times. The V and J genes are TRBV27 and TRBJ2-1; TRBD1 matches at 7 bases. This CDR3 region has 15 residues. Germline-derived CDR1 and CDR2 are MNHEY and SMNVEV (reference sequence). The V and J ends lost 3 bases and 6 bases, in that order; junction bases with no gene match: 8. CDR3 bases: TGTGCCAGCAGTTTCGATCTGACAGGGTCCAATGAGCAGTTCTTC. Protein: CASSFDLTGSNEQFF.

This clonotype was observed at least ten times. The CDR3 sequence: CSAPPTSGRREDTQYF. DNA of the CDR3: TGCAGTGCCCCACCGACTAGCGGGAGAAGGGAAGATACGCAGTATTTT. The V and J genes are TRBV20-1 and TRBJ2-3; 12 nucleotides align to TRBD2. The CDR3 is 16 amino acids. CDR1 and CDR2 from the germline V gene are DFQATT and SNEGSKA (reference sequence). The trim removed 6 bases at V and 5 bases at J, leaving 12 bases unmatched.

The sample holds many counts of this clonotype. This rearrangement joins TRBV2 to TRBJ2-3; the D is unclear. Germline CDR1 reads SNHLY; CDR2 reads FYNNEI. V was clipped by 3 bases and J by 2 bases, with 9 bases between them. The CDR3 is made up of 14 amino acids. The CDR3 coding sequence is TGTGCCAGCAGTGAGGCCAGATACACAGATACGCAGTATTTT. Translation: CASSEARYTDTQYF. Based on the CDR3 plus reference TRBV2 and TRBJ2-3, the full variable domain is EPEVTQTPSHQVTQMGQEVILRCVPISNHLYFYWYRQILGQKVEFLVSFYNNEISEKSEIFDDQFSVERPDGSNFTLKIRSTKLEDSAMYFCASSEARYTDTQYFGPGTRLTVL.

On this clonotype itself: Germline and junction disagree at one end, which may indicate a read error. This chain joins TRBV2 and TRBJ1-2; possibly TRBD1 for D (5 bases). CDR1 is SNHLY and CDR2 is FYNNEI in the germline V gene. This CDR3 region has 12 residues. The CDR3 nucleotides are TGTACCAGCAGTGAGCAGGGTCGGGGCTACACCTTC. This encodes CTSSEQGRGYTF.

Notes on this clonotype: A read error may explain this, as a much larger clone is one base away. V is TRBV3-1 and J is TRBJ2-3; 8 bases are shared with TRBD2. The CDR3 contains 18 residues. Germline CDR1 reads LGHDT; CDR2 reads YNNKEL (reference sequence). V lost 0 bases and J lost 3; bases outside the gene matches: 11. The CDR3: CASSQELSGGPLTDTQYF. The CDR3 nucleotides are TGTGCCAGCAGCCAAGAGCTATCGGGAGGGCCGTTAACAGATACGCAGTATTTT.

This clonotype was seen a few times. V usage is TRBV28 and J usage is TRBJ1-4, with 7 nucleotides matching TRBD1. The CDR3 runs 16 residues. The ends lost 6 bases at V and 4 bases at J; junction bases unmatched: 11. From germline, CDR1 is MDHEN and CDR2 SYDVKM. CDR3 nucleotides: TGTGCCAGCAGCCTCCGCAGGGGGGTTTTTAATGAAAAACTGTTTTTT. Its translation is CASSLRRGVFNEKLFF.

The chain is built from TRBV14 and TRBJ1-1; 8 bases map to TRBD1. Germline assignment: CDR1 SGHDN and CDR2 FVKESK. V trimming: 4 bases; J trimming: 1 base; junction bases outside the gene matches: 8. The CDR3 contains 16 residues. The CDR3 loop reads CASSLVLGQGNTEAFF. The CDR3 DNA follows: TGTGCCAGCAGCCTTGTTCTTGGACAGGGGAACACTGAAGCTTTCTTT.